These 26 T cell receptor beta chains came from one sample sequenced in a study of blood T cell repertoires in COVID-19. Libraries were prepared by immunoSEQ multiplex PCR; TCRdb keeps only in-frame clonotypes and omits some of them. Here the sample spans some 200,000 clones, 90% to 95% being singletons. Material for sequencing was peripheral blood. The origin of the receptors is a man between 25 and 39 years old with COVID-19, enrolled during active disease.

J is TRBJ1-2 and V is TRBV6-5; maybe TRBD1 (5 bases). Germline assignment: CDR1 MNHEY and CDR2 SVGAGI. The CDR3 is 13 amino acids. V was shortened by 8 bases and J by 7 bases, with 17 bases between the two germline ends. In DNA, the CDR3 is TGTGCCAGCGACTTTAATCAGGGAAGTGGCTACACCTTC. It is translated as CASDFNQGSGYTF.

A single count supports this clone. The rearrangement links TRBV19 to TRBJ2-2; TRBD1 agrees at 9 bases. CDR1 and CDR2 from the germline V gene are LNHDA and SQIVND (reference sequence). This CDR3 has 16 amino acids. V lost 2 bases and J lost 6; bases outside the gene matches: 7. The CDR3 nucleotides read TGTGCCAGTAGTATAAGGCCGGGACAGGGCCCCGGGGAGCTGTTTTTT. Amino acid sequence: CASSIRPGQGPGELFF.

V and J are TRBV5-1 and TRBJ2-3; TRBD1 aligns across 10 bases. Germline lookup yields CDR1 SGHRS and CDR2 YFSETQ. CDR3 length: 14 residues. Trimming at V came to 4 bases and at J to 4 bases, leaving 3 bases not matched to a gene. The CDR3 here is CASSAGQGADTQYF. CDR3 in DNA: TGCGCCAGCAGCGCAGGACAGGGGGCAGATACGCAGTATTTT.

The CDR3 DNA sequence: TGTGCCAGCAGAAAAACAGGGGCGACTGAAGCTTTCTTT. Protein: CASRKTGATEAFF. The chain employs TRBV6-5 and TRBJ1-1, with 7 positions matching TRBD1. V lost 6 bases and J lost 5; bases outside the gene matches: 6. The CDR3 runs 13 residues. Looked up from germline, CDR1 is MNHEY and CDR2 is SVGAGI.

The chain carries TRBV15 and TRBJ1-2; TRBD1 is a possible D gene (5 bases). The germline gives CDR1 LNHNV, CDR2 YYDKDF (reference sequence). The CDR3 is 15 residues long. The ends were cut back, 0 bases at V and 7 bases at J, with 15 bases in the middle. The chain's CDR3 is CATSREAGLGSGYTF. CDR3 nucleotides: TGTGCCACCAGCAGAGAGGCGGGGCTGGGTAGTGGCTACACCTTC.

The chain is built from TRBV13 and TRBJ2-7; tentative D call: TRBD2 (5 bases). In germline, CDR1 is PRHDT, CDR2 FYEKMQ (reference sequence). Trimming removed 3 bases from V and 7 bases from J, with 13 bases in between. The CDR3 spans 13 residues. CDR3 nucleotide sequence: TGTGCCAGCAGCTTTCGGGTTTCGGGGGAGCAGTACTTC. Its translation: CASSFRVSGEQYF.

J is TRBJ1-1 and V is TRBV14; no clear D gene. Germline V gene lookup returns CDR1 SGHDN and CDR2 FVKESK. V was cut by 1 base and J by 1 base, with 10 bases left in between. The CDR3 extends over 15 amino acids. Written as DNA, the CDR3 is TGTGCCAGCAGCCAAGTGGGTCGGGGGAACACTGAAGCTTTCTTT. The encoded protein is CASSQVGRGNTEAFF.

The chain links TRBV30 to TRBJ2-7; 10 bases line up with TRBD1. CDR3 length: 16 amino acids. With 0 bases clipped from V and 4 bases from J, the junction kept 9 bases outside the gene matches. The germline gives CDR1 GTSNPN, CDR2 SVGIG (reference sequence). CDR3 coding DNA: TGTGCCTGGAGTGTATTGGGACAGGGGAGACCATACGAGCAGTACTTC. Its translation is CAWSVLGQGRPYEQYF.

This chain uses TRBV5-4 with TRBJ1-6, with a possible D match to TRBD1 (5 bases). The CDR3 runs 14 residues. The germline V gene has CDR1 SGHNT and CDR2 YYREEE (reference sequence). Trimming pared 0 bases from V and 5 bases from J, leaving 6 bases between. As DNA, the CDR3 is TGTGCCAGCAGCTTGGCAGGGAATAATTCACCCCTCCACTTT. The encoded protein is CASSLAGNNSPLHF. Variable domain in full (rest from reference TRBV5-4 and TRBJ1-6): ETGVTQSPTHLIKTRGQQVTLRCSSQSGHNTVSWYQQALGQGPQFIFQYYREEENGRGNFPPRFSGLQFPNYSSELNVNALELDDSALYLCASSLAGNNSPLHFGNGTRLTVT.

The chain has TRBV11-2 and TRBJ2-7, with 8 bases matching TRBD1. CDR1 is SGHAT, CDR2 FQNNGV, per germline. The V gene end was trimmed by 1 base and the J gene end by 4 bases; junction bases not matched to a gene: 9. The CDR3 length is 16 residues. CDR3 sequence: CASSLGAGTGTYEQYF. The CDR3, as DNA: TGTGCCAGCAGCTTAGGGGCCGGGACAGGTACTTACGAGCAGTACTTC.

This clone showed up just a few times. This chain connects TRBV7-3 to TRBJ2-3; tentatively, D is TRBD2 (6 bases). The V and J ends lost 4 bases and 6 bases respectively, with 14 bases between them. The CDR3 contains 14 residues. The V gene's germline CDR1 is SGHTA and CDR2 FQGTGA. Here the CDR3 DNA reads TGTGCCAGCAGCTCACAAGGTGCGGGGGATACGCAGTATTTT. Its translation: CASSSQGAGDTQYF.

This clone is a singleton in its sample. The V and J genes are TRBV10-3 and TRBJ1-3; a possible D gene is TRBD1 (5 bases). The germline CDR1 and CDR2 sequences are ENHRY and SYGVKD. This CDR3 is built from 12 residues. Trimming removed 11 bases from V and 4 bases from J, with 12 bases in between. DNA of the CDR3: TGTGCCGGCCGGGGGGACGGAAACACCATATATTTT. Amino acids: CAGRGDGNTIYF.

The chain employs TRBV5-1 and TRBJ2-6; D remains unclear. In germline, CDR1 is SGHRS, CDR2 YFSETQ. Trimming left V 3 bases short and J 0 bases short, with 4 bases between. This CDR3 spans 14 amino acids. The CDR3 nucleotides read TGCGCCAGCAGCTGGGCCTCTGGGGCCAACGTCCTGACTTTC. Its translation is CASSWASGANVLTF.

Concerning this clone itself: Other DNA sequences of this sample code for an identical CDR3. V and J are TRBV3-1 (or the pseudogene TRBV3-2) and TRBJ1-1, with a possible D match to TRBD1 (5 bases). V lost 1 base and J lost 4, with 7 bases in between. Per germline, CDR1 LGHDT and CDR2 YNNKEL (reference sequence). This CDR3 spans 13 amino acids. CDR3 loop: CASSQVRGTEAFF. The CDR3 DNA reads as TGTGCCAGCAGCCAAGTAAGGGGCACTGAAGCTTTCTTT.

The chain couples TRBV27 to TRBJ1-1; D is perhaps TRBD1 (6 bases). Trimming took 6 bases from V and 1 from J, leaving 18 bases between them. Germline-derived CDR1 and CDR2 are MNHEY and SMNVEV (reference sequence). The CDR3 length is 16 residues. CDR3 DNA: TGTGCCAGCAGCCTCAGCAGGGGTCGGGGGAACACTGAAGCTTTCTTT. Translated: CASSLSRGRGNTEAFF.

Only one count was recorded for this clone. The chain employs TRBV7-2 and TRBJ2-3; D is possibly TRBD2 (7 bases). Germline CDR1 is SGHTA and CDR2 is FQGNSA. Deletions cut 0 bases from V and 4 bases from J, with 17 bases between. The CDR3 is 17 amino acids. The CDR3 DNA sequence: TGTGCCAGCAGCTTAGCGGGGGGGCCCTCTAGGGCAGATACGCAGTATTTT. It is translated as CASSLAGGPSRADTQYF.

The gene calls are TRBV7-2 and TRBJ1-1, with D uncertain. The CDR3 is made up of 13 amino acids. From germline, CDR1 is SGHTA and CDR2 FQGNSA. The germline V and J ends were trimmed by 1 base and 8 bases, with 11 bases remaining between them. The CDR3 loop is CASSLGLKREAFF. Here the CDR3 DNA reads TGTGCCAGCAGCTTAGGACTAAAAAGGGAAGCTTTCTTT.

The CDR3 reads CASSTGRGQPQHF. CDR3 DNA: TGTGCCAGTAGTACAGGCAGGGGTCAGCCCCAGCATTTT. The chain combines TRBV19 with TRBJ1-5; a weak D match, TRBD1 (6 bases). CDR3 size: 13 residues. V lost 4 bases, J lost 6 bases, and 10 bases lay in between. The germline V gene has CDR1 LNHDA and CDR2 SQIVND (reference sequence).

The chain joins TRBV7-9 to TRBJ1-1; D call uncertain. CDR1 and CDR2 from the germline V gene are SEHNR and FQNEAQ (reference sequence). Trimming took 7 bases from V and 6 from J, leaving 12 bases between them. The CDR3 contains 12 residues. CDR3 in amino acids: CASKPEVAEAFF. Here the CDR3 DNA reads TGTGCCAGCAAACCGGAGGTGGCTGAAGCTTTCTTT.

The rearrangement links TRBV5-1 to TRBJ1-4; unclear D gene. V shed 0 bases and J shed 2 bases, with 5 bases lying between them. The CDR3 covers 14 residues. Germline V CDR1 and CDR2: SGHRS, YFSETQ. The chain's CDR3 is CASSLGQTNEKLFF. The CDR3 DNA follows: TGCGCCAGCAGCTTGGGGCAGACTAATGAAAAACTGTTTTTT.

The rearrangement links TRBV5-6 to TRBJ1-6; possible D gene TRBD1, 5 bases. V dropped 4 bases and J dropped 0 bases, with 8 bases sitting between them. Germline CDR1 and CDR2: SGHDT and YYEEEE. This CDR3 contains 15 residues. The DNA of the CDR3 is TGTGCCAGCAGCACGGACAACTCCTATAATTCACCCCTCCACTTT. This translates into CASSTDNSYNSPLHF.

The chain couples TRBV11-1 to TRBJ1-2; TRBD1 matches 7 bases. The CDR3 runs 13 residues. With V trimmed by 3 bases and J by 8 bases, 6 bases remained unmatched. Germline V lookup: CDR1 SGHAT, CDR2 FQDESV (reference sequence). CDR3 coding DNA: TGTGCCAGCAGCTTCCCAGGGGGATACGGCTACACCTTC. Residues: CASSFPGGYGYTF.

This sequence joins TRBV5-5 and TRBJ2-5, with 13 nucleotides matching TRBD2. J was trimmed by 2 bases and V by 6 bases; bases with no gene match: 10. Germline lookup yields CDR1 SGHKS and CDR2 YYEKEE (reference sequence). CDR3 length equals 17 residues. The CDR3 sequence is CASTLLAGGPGQETQYF. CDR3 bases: TGTGCCAGCACCCTACTAGCGGGGGGGCCAGGGCAAGAGACCCAGTACTTC.

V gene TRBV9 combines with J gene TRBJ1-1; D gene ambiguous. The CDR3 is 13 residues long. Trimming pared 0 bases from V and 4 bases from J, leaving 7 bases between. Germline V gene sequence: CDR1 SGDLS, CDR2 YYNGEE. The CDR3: CASSVAVFTEAFF. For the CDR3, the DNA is TGTGCCAGCAGCGTAGCCGTTTTCACTGAAGCTTTCTTT.

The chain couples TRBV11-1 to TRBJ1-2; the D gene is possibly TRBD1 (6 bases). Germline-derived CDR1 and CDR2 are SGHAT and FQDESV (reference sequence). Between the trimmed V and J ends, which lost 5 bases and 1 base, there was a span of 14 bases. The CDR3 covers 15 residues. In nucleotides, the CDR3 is TGTGCCAGCAGCCCCCGGACAGATCTTAACTATGGCTACACCTTC. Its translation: CASSPRTDLNYGYTF.

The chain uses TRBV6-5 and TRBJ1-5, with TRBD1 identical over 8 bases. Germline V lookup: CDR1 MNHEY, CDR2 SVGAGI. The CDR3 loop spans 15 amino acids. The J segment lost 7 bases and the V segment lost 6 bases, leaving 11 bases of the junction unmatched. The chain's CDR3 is CASSSHRGDYQPQHF. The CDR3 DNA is TGTGCCAGCAGCTCCCACAGGGGGGATTACCAGCCCCAGCATTTT.